These T cell receptor beta chains were read from a single sample in a study of control samples from healthy donors and cancer patients. The method was immunoSEQ multiplex PCR; TCRdb's version includes in-frame clones alone and lacks a portion of them. The data show about 220,000 clones, about 95% seen once. The sample was blood. The receptors were sampled from a man aged 50 to 59 in good health. CDR3s include the opening cysteine and the closing phenylalanine or tryptophan. Each record gives: CDR3 length, J gene, D gene, clone size, V gene, CDR3 protein, CDR3 DNA. The D gene is left open where the match is weak. Clone size is shown for a subset of rows, as once, few, many or a class of expanded clone.

cdr3_length: 15; j_call: TRBJ1-3; d_call: TRBD1; clone_size: NA; v_call: TRBV2; cdr3_aa: CASSGTGVTGNTIYF; cdr3_nt: TGTGCCAGCAGCGGGACAGGGGTCACTGGAAACACCATATATTTT
cdr3_length: 14; j_call: TRBJ2-5; d_call: NA; clone_size: NA; v_call: TRBV4-1; cdr3_aa: CASSQEGAQETQYF; cdr3_nt: TGCGCCAGCAGCCAAGAAGGGGCCCAAGAGACCCAGTACTTC
cdr3_length: 15; j_call: TRBJ1-2; d_call: NA; clone_size: NA; v_call: TRBV18; cdr3_aa: CASSPDLLKSDGYTF; cdr3_nt: TGTGCCAGCTCACCGGACCTGTTAAAAAGCGATGGCTACACCTTC
cdr3_length: 12; j_call: TRBJ1-2; d_call: NA; clone_size: NA; v_call: TRBV6-6; cdr3_aa: CASTYGEYGYTF; cdr3_nt: TGTGCCAGCACCTATGGGGAGTATGGCTACACCTTC
cdr3_length: 15; j_call: TRBJ2-5; d_call: NA; clone_size: NA; v_call: TRBV6-5; cdr3_aa: CASSYSGLRGETQYF; cdr3_nt: TGTGCCAGCAGTTACTCCGGACTGAGGGGGGAGACCCAGTACTTC
cdr3_length: 18; j_call: TRBJ2-5; d_call: TRBD2; clone_size: NA; v_call: TRBV5-1; cdr3_aa: CASSLAKGAGGPLETQYF; cdr3_nt: TGCGCCAGCAGCTTGGCCAAGGGGGCGGGGGGGCCGTTGGAGACCCAGTACTTC
cdr3_length: 13; j_call: TRBJ1-1; d_call: NA; clone_size: once; v_call: TRBV5-1; cdr3_aa: CASRAELNTEAFF; cdr3_nt: TGCGCCAGCAGGGCAGAGCTAAACACTGAAGCTTTCTTT
cdr3_length: 12; j_call: TRBJ2-1; d_call: NA; clone_size: once; v_call: TRBV7-9; cdr3_aa: CASRLRVNEQFF; cdr3_nt: TGTGCCAGCAGACTCAGGGTAAATGAGCAGTTCTTC
cdr3_length: 12; j_call: TRBJ1-2; d_call: TRBD1; clone_size: NA; v_call: TRBV28; cdr3_aa: CASGRGIYGYTF; cdr3_nt: TGTGCCAGCGGCAGGGGGATTTATGGCTACACCTTC
cdr3_length: 14; j_call: TRBJ2-7; d_call: NA; clone_size: once; v_call: TRBV18; cdr3_aa: CASSGTSGGNEQYF; cdr3_nt: TGTGCCAGCTCAGGAACTAGTGGGGGGAACGAGCAGTACTTC
cdr3_length: 17; j_call: TRBJ2-2; d_call: TRBD1; clone_size: NA; v_call: TRBV7-6; cdr3_aa: CASSLGRTGTNTGELFF; cdr3_nt: TGTGCCAGCAGCTTGGGCAGGACAGGGACGAACACCGGGGAGCTGTTTTTT
cdr3_length: 16; j_call: TRBJ2-1; d_call: NA; clone_size: NA; v_call: TRBV10-3; cdr3_aa: CAITEAIGRGSTEQFF; cdr3_nt: TGTGCCATCACCGAGGCCATTGGACGGGGGTCGACTGAGCAGTTCTTC
cdr3_length: 16; j_call: TRBJ1-1; d_call: NA; clone_size: NA; v_call: TRBV18; cdr3_aa: CASSPLGGELNTEAFF; cdr3_nt: TGTGCCAGCTCACCATTAGGGGGGGAATTGAACACTGAAGCTTTCTTT
cdr3_length: 15; j_call: TRBJ2-1; d_call: TRBD2; clone_size: NA; v_call: TRBV7-2; cdr3_aa: CASRPGTSTGHEQFF; cdr3_nt: TGTGCCAGCAGGCCAGGGACTAGCACCGGCCATGAGCAGTTCTTC
cdr3_length: 14; j_call: TRBJ2-3; d_call: TRBD2; clone_size: NA; v_call: TRBV19; cdr3_aa: CASSIGGGRDTQYF; cdr3_nt: TGTGCCAGTAGTATCGGCGGGGGTCGAGATACGCAGTATTTT
cdr3_length: 13; j_call: TRBJ2-2; d_call: NA; clone_size: NA; v_call: TRBV19; cdr3_aa: CASSQIRGGELFF; cdr3_nt: TGTGCCAGTAGTCAAATCAGGGGAGGGGAGCTGTTTTTT
cdr3_length: 14; j_call: TRBJ1-1; d_call: NA; clone_size: NA; v_call: TRBV19; cdr3_aa: CASSIEGPNTEAFF; cdr3_nt: TGTGCCAGTAGTATCGAGGGGCCGAACACTGAAGCTTTCTTT
cdr3_length: 15; j_call: TRBJ1-3; d_call: NA; clone_size: NA; v_call: TRBV28; cdr3_aa: CASSLGLVSGNTIYF; cdr3_nt: TGTGCCAGCAGTTTAGGCTTAGTCTCTGGAAACACCATATATTTT
cdr3_length: 14; j_call: TRBJ2-2; d_call: TRBD1; clone_size: NA; v_call: TRBV19; cdr3_aa: CASSITGGPGELFF; cdr3_nt: TGTGCCAGTAGTATAACAGGGGGCCCCGGGGAGCTGTTTTTT
cdr3_length: 14; j_call: TRBJ1-2; d_call: NA; clone_size: NA; v_call: TRBV6-5; cdr3_aa: CASSYSNKGYGYTF; cdr3_nt: TGTGCCAGCAGTTACTCGAACAAAGGGTATGGCTACACCTTC
cdr3_length: 15; j_call: TRBJ1-1; d_call: NA; clone_size: NA; v_call: TRBV5-1; cdr3_aa: CASDPTGTVNTEAFF; cdr3_nt: TGCGCCAGCGATCCTACCGGGACCGTGAACACTGAAGCTTTCTTT
cdr3_length: 12; j_call: TRBJ2-5; d_call: NA; clone_size: once; v_call: TRBV27; cdr3_aa: CASSSQEETQYF; cdr3_nt: TGTGCCAGCAGTTCTCAAGAAGAGACCCAGTACTTC
cdr3_length: 14; j_call: TRBJ1-6; d_call: NA; clone_size: once; v_call: TRBV19; cdr3_aa: CASSPRQANSPLHF; cdr3_nt: TGTGCCAGTAGCCCAAGACAGGCTAATTCACCCCTCCACTTT
cdr3_length: 14; j_call: TRBJ1-1; d_call: NA; clone_size: NA; v_call: TRBV18; cdr3_aa: CASSLRHSVTEAFF; cdr3_nt: TGTGCCAGCTCACTTCGACATTCGGTCACTGAAGCTTTCTTT
cdr3_length: 11; j_call: TRBJ1-2; d_call: TRBD1; clone_size: NA; v_call: TRBV9; cdr3_aa: CASSRTGRYTF; cdr3_nt: TGTGCCAGCAGCCGGACAGGGCGCTACACCTTC
cdr3_length: 14; j_call: TRBJ2-3; d_call: NA; clone_size: NA; v_call: TRBV30; cdr3_aa: CAWPAPRFADTQYF; cdr3_nt: TGTGCCTGGCCGGCTCCCAGGTTTGCAGATACGCAGTATTTT
cdr3_length: 16; j_call: TRBJ1-6; d_call: NA; clone_size: once; v_call: TRBV9; cdr3_aa: CASSVGPGMVNSPLHF; cdr3_nt: TGTGCCAGCAGCGTAGGTCCCGGGATGGTTAATTCACCCCTCCACTTT
cdr3_length: 18; j_call: TRBJ1-6; d_call: NA; clone_size: NA; v_call: TRBV6-1; cdr3_aa: CASSELPGSSSYNSPLHF; cdr3_nt: TGTGCCAGCAGTGAACTCCCCGGCAGTAGCTCCTATAATTCACCCCTCCACTTT
cdr3_length: 15; j_call: TRBJ1-2; d_call: TRBD1; clone_size: NA; v_call: TRBV6-1; cdr3_aa: CASSEGTGGSYGYTF; cdr3_nt: TGTGCCAGCAGTGAAGGTACAGGGGGCTCGTATGGCTACACCTTC
cdr3_length: 14; j_call: TRBJ2-1; d_call: TRBD2; clone_size: NA; v_call: TRBV7-9; cdr3_aa: CASTLQTSGNEQFF; cdr3_nt: TGTGCCAGCACCCTGCAGACTAGCGGCAATGAGCAGTTCTTC
cdr3_length: 13; j_call: TRBJ1-4; d_call: NA; clone_size: NA; v_call: TRBV12-3/TRBV12-4; cdr3_aa: CASSLRVREKLFF; cdr3_nt: TGTGCCAGCAGTTTAAGGGTTCGTGAAAAACTGTTTTTT
cdr3_length: 15; j_call: TRBJ2-2; d_call: NA; clone_size: NA; v_call: TRBV5-4; cdr3_aa: CASSPGHANTGELFF; cdr3_nt: TGTGCCAGCAGCCCGGGACACGCGAACACCGGGGAGCTGTTTTTT
cdr3_length: 13; j_call: TRBJ1-1; d_call: NA; clone_size: NA; v_call: TRBV5-5; cdr3_aa: CASSFRAGTEAFF; cdr3_nt: TGTGCCAGCAGCTTCAGGGCGGGCACTGAAGCTTTCTTT
cdr3_length: 16; j_call: TRBJ1-1; d_call: TRBD1; clone_size: NA; v_call: TRBV28; cdr3_aa: CASSLSRGRGDAEAFF; cdr3_nt: TGTGCCAGCAGTTTATCGAGGGGGCGGGGAGACGCTGAAGCTTTCTTT
cdr3_length: 14; j_call: TRBJ1-2; d_call: TRBD1; clone_size: once; v_call: TRBV5-1; cdr3_aa: CASSYGQETSGYTF; cdr3_nt: TGCGCCAGCAGCTACGGACAGGAGACGAGTGGCTACACCTTC
cdr3_length: 15; j_call: TRBJ2-1; d_call: NA; clone_size: NA; v_call: TRBV5-1; cdr3_aa: CASSPHLDRRDEQFF; cdr3_nt: TGCGCCAGCAGCCCCCACTTGGATCGACGCGATGAGCAGTTCTTC
cdr3_length: 13; j_call: TRBJ1-2; d_call: NA; clone_size: NA; v_call: TRBV7-9; cdr3_aa: CASSLTPGGGYTF; cdr3_nt: TGTGCCAGCAGCTTAACCCCCGGGGGCGGCTACACCTTC
cdr3_length: 14; j_call: TRBJ2-7; d_call: TRBD1; clone_size: NA; v_call: TRBV5-5; cdr3_aa: CASSWTGVSYEQYF; cdr3_nt: TGTGCCAGCAGCTGGACAGGCGTCTCCTACGAGCAGTACTTC
cdr3_length: 15; j_call: TRBJ1-5; d_call: TRBD1; clone_size: NA; v_call: TRBV5-5; cdr3_aa: CASSLQGAGGQPQHF; cdr3_nt: TGTGCCAGCAGCTTACAGGGGGCTGGGGGTCAGCCCCAGCATTTT
cdr3_length: 13; j_call: TRBJ2-2; d_call: NA; clone_size: NA; v_call: TRBV11-1; cdr3_aa: CASSFPGPGELFF; cdr3_nt: TGTGCCAGCAGCTTCCCTGGGCCAGGGGAGCTGTTTTTT
cdr3_length: 14; j_call: TRBJ1-2; d_call: NA; clone_size: NA; v_call: TRBV7-9; cdr3_aa: CASSLEGTDYGYTF; cdr3_nt: TGTGCCAGCAGCTTAGAAGGAACAGACTATGGCTACACCTTC
cdr3_length: 14; j_call: TRBJ1-4; d_call: NA; clone_size: NA; v_call: TRBV10-2; cdr3_aa: CASSESPRLEKLFF; cdr3_nt: TGCGCCAGCAGTGAGTCGCCCAGACTCGAAAAACTGTTTTTT
cdr3_length: 13; j_call: TRBJ1-1; d_call: NA; clone_size: NA; v_call: TRBV18; cdr3_aa: CASSLSTNTEAFF; cdr3_nt: TGTGCCAGCTCACTCAGTACGAACACTGAAGCTTTCTTT
cdr3_length: 15; j_call: TRBJ1-6; d_call: TRBD1; clone_size: NA; v_call: TRBV7-2; cdr3_aa: CASSLGGQEYSPLHF; cdr3_nt: TGTGCCAGCAGCTTAGGGGGACAGGAGTATTCACCCCTCCACTTT